These 29 T cell receptor beta chains share one sample of origin, sequenced in a study of beta chain features in type 1 diabetes. Sequenced material consisted of expressed TCRB transcripts (all of the isolated RNA was reverse transcribed). Produced via immunoSEQ multiplex PCR; TCRdb's table is partial and in-frame only. The sample has fewer than 500,000 clones, around 14% seen once. The sequenced material came from naive CD4+ T cells from blood. Receptors were obtained from a man aged 25-45 years in good health.

The chain links TRBV9 to TRBJ2-2; either TRBD1 or TRBD2 may fit D (5 bases each). V lost 4 bases and J lost 3, with 10 bases in between. The CDR3 runs to 14 residues. Germline V gene sequence: CDR1 SGDLS, CDR2 YYNGEE. DNA for the CDR3: TGTGCCAGCAGCCCGGGGCAGCACACCGGGGAGCTGTTTTTT. Its protein product is CASSPGQHTGELFF.

This clone was recorded a few times. The chain couples TRBV5-4 to TRBJ2-1, with D tentatively TRBD1 (6 bases). Germline CDR1 is SGHNT and CDR2 is YYREEE (reference sequence). V gave up 1 base and J gave up 7 bases, with 21 bases separating them. The CDR3 runs to 17 residues. The CDR3 DNA is TGTGCCAGCAGCTTGTATCCTCAGGGGCGTACCTCAAATGAGCAGTTCTTC. Its protein is CASSLYPQGRTSNEQFF.

CDR3 DNA sequence: TGTGCCAGCAGCGAAGGGGGTGACAGTCAAGAGACCCAGTACTTC. Its protein product is CASSEGGDSQETQYF. The chain joins TRBV9 to TRBJ2-5, with TRBD1 as a possible D gene (6 bases). V gave up 3 bases and J gave up 2 bases, with 14 bases separating them. Germline V gene data show CDR1 as SGDLS and CDR2 as YYNGEE. This CDR3 contains 15 residues.

This clone was recorded a few times. The chain employs TRBV4-2 and TRBJ2-3; TRBD2 matches at 10 bases. The CDR3 is 17 amino acids. Trimming removed 3 bases from V and 6 bases from J; junction bases left unmatched: 12. The germline gives CDR1 LGHNA, CDR2 YNFKEQ. CDR3 protein: CASSQEGDGLAVDTQYF. The CDR3 region has the DNA TGTGCCAGCAGCCAGGAGGGGGATGGACTAGCGGTGGATACGCAGTATTTT.

The chain uses TRBV6-6 and TRBJ2-7; 14 nucleotides agree with TRBD2. The germline V gene encodes CDR1 MNHNY and CDR2 SVGAGI (reference sequence). The CDR3 spans 14 residues. V trimming: 6 bases; J trimming: 4 bases; junction bases outside the gene matches: 2. In DNA, the CDR3 is TGTGCCAGCAGCGGGACTAGCGGGAGTTACGAGCAGTACGTC. Residues: CASSGTSGSYEQYV.

The rearrangement uses TRBV6-1 and TRBJ1-2, with a weak D call TRBD1 (5 bases). CDR1 is MNHNS and CDR2 is SASEGT in the germline V gene. The CDR3 extends over 13 amino acids. Trimming stripped 3 bases from V and 5 bases from J, with 10 bases between. The CDR3: CASSEGTAYGYTF. CDR3 bases: TGTGCCAGCAGTGAGGGGACCGCTTATGGCTACACCTTC.

This clone has just one count. This rearrangement joins TRBV6-5 to TRBJ2-3; D is uncertain. The CDR3 is made up of 15 amino acids. Between the trimmed V and J ends, which lost 5 bases and 2 bases, there was a span of 14 bases. Germline lookup yields CDR1 MNHEY and CDR2 SVGAGI. This chain's CDR3 is CASSRGEPLTDTQYF. The CDR3 bases are TGTGCCAGCAGTCGAGGCGAGCCCCTCACAGATACGCAGTATTTT.

Notes on this clone: The same CDR3 also results from other DNA sequences found in this sample. The V gene is TRBV30, the J gene TRBJ1-2; D not certain. Germline CDR1 is GTSNPN and CDR2 is SVGIG (reference sequence). This CDR3 is 11 amino acids long. V lost 0 bases and J lost 8, with 7 bases in between. For the CDR3, the DNA is TGTGCCTGGAGTGTAGGCGGAGGCTACACCTTC. Amino acid sequence: CAWSVGGGYTF.

This clone has only a few counts. The CDR3 bases are TGTGCCAGCAGCTTAGAAAGGAAGAACACTGAAGCTTTCTTT. It codes for CASSLERKNTEAFF. This chain uses TRBV11-2 with TRBJ1-1; D remains unclear. This CDR3 comprises 14 residues. Germline values: CDR1 SGHAT, CDR2 FQNNGV. V was trimmed by 0 bases and J by 1 base, leaving 6 bases between them.

This chain joins TRBV4-3 and TRBJ2-1; D is perhaps TRBD2 (5 bases). Trimming took off 1 base at V and 6 bases at J, with 7 bases between the two ends. This CDR3 comprises 13 residues. Germline loops: CDR1 LGHNA, CDR2 YSLEER. The CDR3 here is CASSQALVNEQFF. The CDR3 coding sequence is TGCGCCAGCAGCCAAGCACTAGTCAATGAGCAGTTCTTC.

This chain links TRBV15 with TRBJ1-1; the D is unclear. Germline V gene data show CDR1 as LNHNV and CDR2 as YYDKDF (reference sequence). V lost 2 bases to trimming and J lost 1 base, with 8 bases between them. The CDR3 consists of 14 residues. CDR3 protein: CATSRHLENTEAFF. The DNA for the CDR3 is TGTGCCACCAGCAGACACCTGGAGAACACTGAAGCTTTCTTT. The full variable domain, rest sourced from reference TRBV15 and TRBJ1-1, is DAMVIQNPRYQVTQFGKPVTLSCSQTLNHNVMYWYQQKSSQAPKLLFHYYDKDFNNEADTPDNFQSRRPNTSFCFLDIRSPGLGDTAMYLCATSRHLENTEAFFGQGTRLTVV.

This clone appeared a few times. This chain links TRBV7-2 with TRBJ1-1, with unresolved D. The germline gives CDR1 SGHTA, CDR2 FQGNSA. V lost 3 bases, J lost 0 bases, and 8 bases lay in between. CDR3 length: 14 amino acids. The CDR3 loop is CASSFETVNTEAFF. CDR3 in DNA: TGTGCCAGCAGCTTCGAGACGGTGAACACTGAAGCTTTCTTT. The full variable domain, completed using reference TRBV7-2 and TRBJ1-1, is GAGVSQSPSNKVTEKGKDVELRCDPISGHTALYWYRQSLGQGLEFLIYFQGNSAPDKSGLPSDRFSAERTGGSVSTLTIQRTQQEDSAVYLCASSFETVNTEAFFGQGTRLTVV.

The V and J genes are TRBV5-1 and TRBJ2-7; D not resolved. Per germline, CDR1 SGHRS and CDR2 YFSETQ. The CDR3 has 16 residues. Trimming removed 0 bases at V and 0 bases at J, with 13 bases between. CDR3: CASSLDGTASSYEQYF. Written as DNA, the CDR3 is TGCGCCAGCAGCTTGGACGGTACCGCTAGCTCCTACGAGCAGTACTTC.

This chain joins TRBV15 and TRBJ2-5; 13 bases are a match to TRBD2. V shed 4 bases and J 2 bases; nucleotides not matched to a gene: 4. CDR1 is LNHNV and CDR2 is YYDKDF in the germline V gene (reference sequence). The CDR3 runs to 16 residues. The CDR3 region has the DNA TGTGCCACCAGCACTCGACTAGCGGGGGGTCAAGAGACCCAGTACTTC. It yields the protein CATSTRLAGGQETQYF.

This clone was seen only a few times. The chain links TRBV7-9 to TRBJ2-3; perhaps TRBD1 as D (6 bases). Germline loops: CDR1 SEHNR, CDR2 FQNEAQ (reference sequence). Deletions cut 6 bases from V and 6 bases from J, with 16 bases between. The CDR3 is 14 amino acids. As DNA, the CDR3 is TGTGCCAGCAGAACGGCAGGGGCCGGGGATACGCAGTATTTT. Its protein is CASRTAGAGDTQYF. Filled out from reference TRBV7-9 and TRBJ2-3, the complete variable domain reads DTGVSQNPRHKITKRGQNVTFRCDPISEHNRLYWYRQTLGQGPEFLTYFQNEAQLEKSRLLSDRFSAERPKGSFSTLEIQRTEQGDSAMYLCASRTAGAGDTQYFGPGTRLTVL.

This clone has only a few counts. The chain joins TRBV27 to TRBJ1-2, with TRBD1 identical over 10 bases. CDR1 is MNHEY, CDR2 SMNVEV, per germline (reference sequence). This CDR3 region has 12 residues. Losses at the gene ends were 4 bases for V and 8 bases for J; bases not matched to a gene: 1. The CDR3 DNA reads TGTGCCAGCAGTTCGACAGGGGGCGGCTACACCTTC. Its translation: CASSSTGGGYTF.

This clone has only a few counts. The V and J genes are TRBV19 and TRBJ2-3, with D perhaps matching TRBD2 (6 bases). The CDR3 has 14 amino acids. Trimming left V 7 bases short and J 4 bases short, with 15 bases between. CDR1 and CDR2 from the germline V gene are LNHDA and SQIVND (reference sequence). The CDR3 reads CASTPGVLADTQYF. Here the CDR3 DNA reads TGTGCCAGTACCCCGGGAGTACTAGCAGATACGCAGTATTTT.

This clone was observed a few times. Other nucleotide sequences in the sample specify the same CDR3. V is TRBV5-1 and J is TRBJ2-3, with D unclear. V was shortened by 0 bases and J by 5 bases, with 4 bases between the two germline ends. Germline lookup yields CDR1 SGHRS and CDR2 YFSETQ. The CDR3 sequence is 12 residues long. The CDR3 nucleotides are TGCGCCAGCAGCTTGGGCCAAGATACGCAGTATTTT. Translating gives CASSLGQDTQYF.

The V call is TRBV18, the J call TRBJ2-5; D tentatively reads TRBD1 or TRBD2 (6 bases each). Trimming removed 3 bases from V and 0 bases from J, with 11 bases in between. This CDR3 is 15 amino acids long. Per the germline V gene, CDR1 is KGHSH and CDR2 is LQKENI. The CDR3 loop reads CASSPGGTYQETQYF. CDR3 nucleotide sequence: TGTGCCAGCTCACCGGGGGGCACTTACCAAGAGACCCAGTACTTC. The full variable domain, with the rest looked up from reference TRBV18 and TRBJ2-5, is NAGVMQNPRHLVRRRGQEARLRCSPMKGHSHVYWYRQLPEEGLKFMVYLQKENIIDESGMPKERFSAEFPKEGPSILRIQQVVRGDSAAYFCASSPGGTYQETQYFGPGTRLLVL.

The chain is built from TRBV30 and TRBJ1-1, with TRBD1 matching 8 bases. Germline V gene sequence: CDR1 GTSNPN, CDR2 SVGIG (reference sequence). J lost 2 bases, V lost 5 bases, and 4 bases had no gene match. This CDR3 is 13 amino acids long. CDR3 loop: CAWGGQGNTEAFF. In nucleotides, the CDR3 is TGTGCCTGGGGCGGACAGGGTAACACTGAAGCTTTCTTT.

To note about this clone: Other DNA sequences in this specimen translate into the identical CDR3. The V and J genes are TRBV9 and TRBJ2-3; D gene ambiguous. V lost 0 bases and J 3 bases, leaving 5 bases between the germline ends. The CDR3 spans 13 residues. Germline V gives CDR1 SGDLS, CDR2 YYNGEE. CDR3 residues: CASSVVLTDTQYF. The DNA for the CDR3 is TGTGCCAGCAGCGTAGTCTTAACAGATACGCAGTATTTT.

The genes are TRBV18 and TRBJ2-3, with D hard to call. Trimming pared 4 bases from V and 7 bases from J, leaving 9 bases between. Germline CDR1 reads KGHSH; CDR2 reads LQKENI. The CDR3 length is 12 residues. CDR3 loop: CASSQRTNTQYF. The CDR3 DNA reads as TGTGCCAGCTCACAAAGAACTAATACGCAGTATTTT.

The V and J genes are TRBV27 and TRBJ2-5; 10 nucleotides match TRBD2. V was clipped by 2 bases and J by 5 bases; unmatched bases: 17. The CDR3 extends over 19 amino acids. Germline V gene sequence: CDR1 MNHEY, CDR2 SMNVEV (reference sequence). CDR3 bases: TGTGCCAGCAGTTTAGTGTCTAGCGGGAGTCCAGGGGGGTGGGAGACCCAGTACTTC. It encodes CASSLVSSGSPGGWETQYF.

The rearrangement links TRBV10-3 to TRBJ2-7; the match to TRBD2 covers 11 bases. The CDR3 spans 13 residues. In germline, CDR1 is ENHRY, CDR2 SYGVKD. After removal of 6 bases from V and 9 bases from J, the junction contained 7 bases not matched to a gene. The CDR3 loop is CAISGTSGPWQYV. The CDR3, as DNA: TGTGCCATCAGCGGGACTAGCGGTCCCTGGCAGTACGTC.

A few counts support this clone. The genes are TRBV6-5 and TRBJ2-5; a weak D match, TRBD1 (6 bases). Trimming shortened V by 6 bases and J by 1 base, and 12 bases separated the two germline ends. The CDR3 covers 14 residues. The germline CDR1 and CDR2 sequences are MNHEY and SVGAGI. The CDR3 DNA is TGTGCCAGCAGCCAACTAGGGGGCCAAGAGACCCAGTACTTC. Amino acid sequence: CASSQLGGQETQYF.

This clone came up a few times. The chain has TRBV2 and TRBJ2-1; 13 bases agree with TRBD2. Germline-derived CDR1 and CDR2 are SNHLY and FYNNEI. Trimming at V came to 5 bases and at J to 5 bases, leaving 3 bases not matched to a gene. This CDR3 is 15 amino acids long. CDR3 protein: CASSLLAGGHNEQFF. The CDR3, as DNA: TGTGCCAGCAGTTTACTAGCGGGGGGGCACAATGAGCAGTTCTTC.

This clone has more than one count but fewer than ten. The V and J genes are TRBV14 and TRBJ1-1; D unresolved. Trimming cost V 3 bases and J 5 bases, with 22 bases left between them. Looked up from germline, CDR1 is SGHDN and CDR2 is FVKESK. There are 17 residues in the CDR3. The CDR3 sequence: CASSQFITGVGGTEAFF. As DNA, the CDR3 is TGTGCCAGCAGCCAGTTTATTACCGGGGTCGGCGGGACTGAAGCTTTCTTT.

The sample holds a few counts of this clone. V is TRBV7-2 and J is TRBJ2-5, with TRBD1 matching over 8 bases. The CDR3 is 15 amino acids. Trimming took 2 bases from V and 2 from J; bases not matched to a gene: 4. Germline V lookup: CDR1 SGHTA, CDR2 FQGNSA. The chain's CDR3 is CASSLSRGLQETQYF. CDR3 nucleotide sequence: TGTGCCAGCAGCTTATCCAGGGGGCTTCAAGAGACCCAGTACTTC.

The sample holds a few counts of this clone. The chain combines TRBV23-1 with TRBJ2-7; no definite D call. TRBV23-1 is annotated as an ORF whose role is uncertain. The CDR3 has 13 amino acids. The V end was cut by 5 bases, the J end by 4 bases, with 12 bases between. For the CDR3, the DNA is TGCGCCAGCAGTAAACGGAGAGATTACGAGCAGTACGTC. As protein: CASSKRRDYEQYV.